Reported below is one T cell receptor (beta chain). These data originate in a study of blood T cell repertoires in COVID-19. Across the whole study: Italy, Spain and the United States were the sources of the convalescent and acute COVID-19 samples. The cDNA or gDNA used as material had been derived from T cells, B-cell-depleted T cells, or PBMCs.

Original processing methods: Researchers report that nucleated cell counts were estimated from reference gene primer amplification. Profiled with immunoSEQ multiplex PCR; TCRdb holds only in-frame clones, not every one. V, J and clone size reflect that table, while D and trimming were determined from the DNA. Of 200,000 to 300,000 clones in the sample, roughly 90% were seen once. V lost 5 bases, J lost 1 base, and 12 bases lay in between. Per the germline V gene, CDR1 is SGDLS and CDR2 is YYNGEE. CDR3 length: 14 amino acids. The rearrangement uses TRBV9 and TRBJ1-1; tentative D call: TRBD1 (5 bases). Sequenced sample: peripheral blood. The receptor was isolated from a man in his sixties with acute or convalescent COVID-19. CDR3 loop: CASSELRGNTEAFF. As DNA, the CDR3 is TGTGCCAGCAGTGAGTTAAGGGGGAACACTGAAGCTTTCTTT. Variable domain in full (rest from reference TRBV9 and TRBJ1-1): DSGVTQTPKHLITATGQRVTLRCSPRSGDLSVYWYQQSLDQGLQFLIQYYNGEERAKGNILERFSAQQFPDLHSELNLSSLELGDSALYFCASSELRGNTEAFFGQGTRLTVV.